One and the same sample provided the 23 T cell receptor beta chains below, sequenced in a study of T cell changes during pregnancy in multiple sclerosis. The table came from immunoSEQ multiplex PCR; TCRdb's copy has only in-frame clones and leaves some out. This table has 100,000 or so clones, approximately 93% appearing once. The specimen was peripheral blood, collected after pregnancy. Receptors were obtained from a female donor in good health, enrolled as a control in a pregnancy study.

The chain couples TRBV10-2 to TRBJ2-1, with 11 bases fitting TRBD1. This CDR3 is built from 16 residues. J was trimmed by 6 bases and V by 6 bases; bases with no gene match: 10. Germline CDR1 and CDR2: WSHSY and SAAADI. The CDR3 spells CASRALTGTGGNEQFF. The CDR3 DNA follows: TGCGCCAGCAGAGCACTTACCGGGACAGGGGGCAATGAGCAGTTCTTC.

The chain joins TRBV11-3 to TRBJ2-6; no firm D call. The CDR3 is made up of 14 amino acids. Looked up from germline, CDR1 is SGHNT and CDR2 is YENEEA. V lost 1 base, J lost 4 bases, and 5 bases lay in between. CDR3 residues: CASSLGVGANVLTF. In nucleotides, the CDR3 is TGTGCCAGCAGCTTAGGCGTCGGGGCCAACGTCCTGACTTTC.

The chain has TRBV5-1 and TRBJ1-1; D gene unclear. The V and J ends lost 0 bases and 1 base respectively, with 16 bases between them. The CDR3 runs 17 residues. Looked up from germline, CDR1 is SGHRS and CDR2 is YFSETQ. Here the CDR3 reads CASSLAMARGTNTEAFF. As DNA, the CDR3 is TGCGCCAGCAGCTTGGCCATGGCAAGAGGCACGAACACTGAAGCTTTCTTT.

The chain is built from TRBV27 and TRBJ1-2; TRBD1 agrees at 9 bases. CDR1 and CDR2 (germline): MNHEY, SMNVEV (reference sequence). There are 13 residues in the CDR3. V lost 6 bases to trimming and J lost 8 bases; unmatched junction nucleotides: 7. The CDR3 sequence: CASSYRGLSGYTF. CDR3 sequence (DNA): TGTGCCAGCAGCTACAGGGGGCTTTCGGGCTACACCTTC.

The J gene is TRBJ2-5, the V gene TRBV5-6; 7 nucleotides match TRBD1. Trimming cost V 3 bases and J 5 bases; bases outside gene matches: 13. Germline CDR1 reads SGHDT; CDR2 reads YYEEEE. The CDR3 extends over 16 amino acids. Here the CDR3 reads CASSWTRDRLWETQYF. CDR3 DNA sequence: TGTGCCAGCAGCTGGACCCGGGACAGATTGTGGGAGACCCAGTACTTC.

The chain combines TRBV5-1 with TRBJ2-5, with 9 bases fitting TRBD1. This CDR3 region has 15 residues. Looked up from germline, CDR1 is SGHRS and CDR2 is YFSETQ. J lost 1 base, V lost 0 bases, and 1 base had no gene match. The CDR3 bases are TGCGCCAGCAGCTTGGGGGACAGGGCCCAAGAGACCCAGTACTTC. Residues: CASSLGDRAQETQYF.

The rearrangement links TRBV2 to TRBJ2-5, with D perhaps TRBD1 (6 bases). Trimming left V 5 bases short and J 7 bases short, with 20 bases between. CDR3 size: 15 residues. The germline V gene encodes CDR1 SNHLY and CDR2 FYNNEI. The CDR3 bases are TGTGCCAGCAGTACAAACTTGGGGGCTGGGGGGACCCAGTACTTC. This gives the protein CASSTNLGAGGTQYF.

This chain joins TRBV2 and TRBJ2-2; tentatively, D is TRBD2 (5 bases). The ends were cut back, 1 base at V and 6 bases at J, with 9 bases in the middle. This CDR3 is built from 14 residues. The germline gives CDR1 SNHLY, CDR2 FYNNEI. The CDR3 nucleotides are TGTGCCAGCAGTGAAGGCCTAGCCCCCGGGGAGCTGTTTTTT. This encodes CASSEGLAPGELFF.

The chain recombines TRBV2 with TRBJ2-7; TRBD2 aligns across 12 bases. The CDR3 is 19 amino acids. The V and J ends lost 2 bases and 0 bases, in that order; junction bases with no gene match: 11. CDR1 is SNHLY, CDR2 FYNNEI, per germline. CDR3 sequence: CASSEIGTSGRPGSYEQYF. In DNA, the CDR3 is TGTGCCAGCAGTGAAATAGGCACTAGCGGGAGGCCGGGCTCCTACGAGCAGTACTTC. Combining the CDR3 with reference TRBV2 and TRBJ2-7 gives the whole variable domain EPEVTQTPSHQVTQMGQEVILRCVPISNHLYFYWYRQILGQKVEFLVSFYNNEISEKSEIFDDQFSVERPDGSNFTLKIRSTKLEDSAMYFCASSEIGTSGRPGSYEQYFGPGTRLTVT.

The genes are TRBV28 and TRBJ2-7; 10 bases fit TRBD2. The CDR3 runs to 16 residues. Trimming at V came to 6 bases and at J to 2 bases, leaving 10 bases not matched to a gene. Germline CDR1 and CDR2: MDHEN and SYDVKM. The CDR3 DNA reads as TGTGCCAGCAGGTCTAGCGGGAGCGTGGGACCCTACGAGCAGTACTTC. Its protein product is CASRSSGSVGPYEQYF.

The chain uses TRBV15 and TRBJ2-7; 11 bases are shared with TRBD1. The CDR3 is 14 amino acids. From germline, CDR1 is LNHNV and CDR2 YYDKDF (reference sequence). With V trimmed by 6 bases and J by 3 bases, 4 bases remained unmatched. This CDR3 reads CATSPGTGGYEQYF. The CDR3 nucleotides read TGTGCCACCAGTCCCGGGACAGGGGGCTACGAGCAGTACTTC.

This chain joins TRBV4-1 and TRBJ1-1; D is uncertain. The CDR3 covers 15 residues. The V gene's germline CDR1 is MGHRA and CDR2 YSYEKL. Trimming removed 1 base from V and 4 bases from J, with 13 bases in between. CDR3 region: CASSQVLRAPTEAFF. In DNA form, the CDR3 reads TGCGCCAGCAGCCAAGTCTTGCGGGCGCCCACTGAAGCTTTCTTT.

In nucleotides, the CDR3 is TGTGCCAGAAGCTTGGGGGCCTGGGGCACTGAAGCTTTCTTT. Translated: CARSLGAWGTEAFF. This chain uses TRBV7-5 with TRBJ1-1; the table's D call TRBD1 went unverified against the DNA. TRBV7-5 is described as a pseudogene. This CDR3 is built from 14 residues.

The genes are TRBV4-1 and TRBJ2-7; D unclear. In germline, CDR1 is MGHRA, CDR2 YSYEKL. V was trimmed by 3 bases and J by 3 bases, leaving 12 bases between them. The CDR3 extends over 14 amino acids. The CDR3, as DNA: TGCGCCAGCAGCCATGCCCGATGGAGCTACGAGCAGTACTTC. This gives the protein CASSHARWSYEQYF.

The chain has TRBV7-2 and TRBJ2-7, with TRBD1 identical over 7 bases. Trimming cost V 1 base and J 2 bases; bases outside gene matches: 5. This CDR3 region has 15 residues. Germline values: CDR1 SGHTA, CDR2 FQGNSA. CDR3 amino acids: CASSLEKGAAYEQYF. DNA of the CDR3: TGTGCCAGCAGCTTAGAGAAGGGGGCTGCCTACGAGCAGTACTTC.

This chain connects TRBV27 to TRBJ2-7; no firm D call. Trimming pared 2 bases from V and 6 bases from J, leaving 8 bases between. CDR3 length: 12 amino acids. Germline values: CDR1 MNHEY, CDR2 SMNVEV (reference sequence). CDR3 nucleotides: TGTGCCAGCAGTTTACCAACCGGCGAGCAGTACTTC. Translation gives CASSLPTGEQYF.

The V call is TRBV28, the J call TRBJ1-3; 9 bases fit TRBD1. Germline V gives CDR1 MDHEN, CDR2 SYDVKM. V shed 5 bases and J 4 bases; nucleotides not matched to a gene: 6. CDR3 length equals 15 residues. CDR3 amino acids: CASSEQGARGNTIYF. The DNA of the CDR3 is TGTGCCAGCAGTGAACAGGGGGCGCGGGGAAACACCATATATTTT.

This chain joins TRBV19 and TRBJ1-5, with D possibly TRBD1 on 5 matching bases. Deletions cut 5 bases from V and 3 bases from J, with 8 bases between. Germline V lookup: CDR1 LNHDA, CDR2 SQIVND (reference sequence). This CDR3 has 13 residues. The CDR3 protein is CASSSGFNQPQHF. CDR3 DNA sequence: TGTGCCAGTAGTTCAGGGTTCAATCAGCCCCAGCATTTT.

A note on this clone: An end of the junction does not agree with germline; a read error may underlie this. V usage is TRBV7-2 and J usage is TRBJ2-7, with 7 bases identical to TRBD1. Per germline, CDR1 SGHTA and CDR2 FQGNSA. This CDR3 region has 13 residues. The CDR3 region has the DNA TGTGCCAGCAGCTTACTCAACCATATAGGACAGGACTTC. It yields the protein CASSLLNHIGQDF.

The chain uses TRBV2 and TRBJ1-4, with D possibly TRBD1 on 6 matching bases. Germline V gene sequence: CDR1 SNHLY, CDR2 FYNNEI. CDR3 length: 15 amino acids. Trimming cost V 2 bases and J 8 bases, with 15 bases left between them. The CDR3 bases are TGTGCCAGCAGTGAACAGGGGCCGACTGTCGAAAAACTGTTTTTT. It specifies CASSEQGPTVEKLFF.

The J gene is TRBJ2-7, the V gene TRBV27, with 8 bases aligning to TRBD2. Germline lookup yields CDR1 MNHEY and CDR2 SMNVEV (reference sequence). This CDR3 is 13 amino acids long. Trimming cost V 6 bases and J 1 base; bases outside gene matches: 2. This chain's CDR3 is CASRAGGSYEQYF. The CDR3 region has the DNA TGTGCCAGCAGGGCGGGAGGTTCCTACGAGCAGTACTTC.

This sequence joins TRBV5-1 and TRBJ2-7, with D tentatively TRBD1 (6 bases). This CDR3 has 14 amino acids. Germline CDR1 is SGHRS and CDR2 is YFSETQ. Trimming cost V 4 bases and J 0 bases, with 11 bases left between them. The CDR3 protein is CASSGTGSSYEQYF. In DNA form, the CDR3 reads TGCGCCAGCAGCGGCACAGGGAGCTCCTACGAGCAGTACTTC. The variable domain in full, completed from reference TRBV5-1 and TRBJ2-7, reads KAGVTQTPRYLIKTRGQQVTLSCSPISGHRSVSWYQQTPGQGLQFLFEYFSETQRNKGNFPGRFSGRQFSNSRSEMNVSTLELGDSALYLCASSGTGSSYEQYFGPGTRLTVT.

The chain employs TRBV5-6 and TRBJ1-1, with D possibly being TRBD1 (5 bases). Germline CDR1 SGHDT, CDR2 YYEEEE. V was pared by 4 bases and J by 10 bases, with 14 bases between. CDR3 length: 12 amino acids. In nucleotides, the CDR3 is TGTGCCAGCAGCCCGGGGGGGGTGGGAGCTTTCTTT. Its translation: CASSPGGVGAFF.